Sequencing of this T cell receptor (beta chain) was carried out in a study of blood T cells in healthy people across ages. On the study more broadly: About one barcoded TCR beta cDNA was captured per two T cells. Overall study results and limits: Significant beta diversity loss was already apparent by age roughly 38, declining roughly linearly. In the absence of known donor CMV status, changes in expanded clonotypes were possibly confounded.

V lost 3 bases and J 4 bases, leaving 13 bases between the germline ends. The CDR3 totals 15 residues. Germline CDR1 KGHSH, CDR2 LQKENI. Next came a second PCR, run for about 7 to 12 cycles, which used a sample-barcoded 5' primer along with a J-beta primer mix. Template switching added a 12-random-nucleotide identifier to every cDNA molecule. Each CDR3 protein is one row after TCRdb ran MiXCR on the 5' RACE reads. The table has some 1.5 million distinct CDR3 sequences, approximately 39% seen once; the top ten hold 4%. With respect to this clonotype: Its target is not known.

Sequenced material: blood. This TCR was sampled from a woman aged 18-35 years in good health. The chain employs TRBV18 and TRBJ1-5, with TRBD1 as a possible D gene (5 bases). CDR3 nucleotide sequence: TGTGCCAGCTCACCCCAGGGCACGCCAAATCAGCCCCAGCATTTT. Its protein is CASSPQGTPNQPQHF.